The next 10 T cell receptor beta chains were all read from a single sample in a study of OX40 agonist ivuxolimab in advanced cancers. Profiling relied on immunoSEQ multiplex PCR, and the TCRdb table lists in-frame clones only, not all of them. The repertoire has about 47,000 clones, about 86% of them found once; the top ten carry around 1.6%. Here the sequenced sample was CD4+ or CD8+ T cells sorted from blood, taken in a trial of the OX40 agonist ivuxolimab. The receptor source for this set is an adult with an advanced solid tumor such as melanoma, head and neck, liver or kidney cancer.

The rearrangement uses TRBV7-6 and TRBJ2-5; no clear D gene. Trimming pared 2 bases from V and 5 bases from J, leaving 12 bases between. In germline, CDR1 is SGHVS, CDR2 FNYEAQ. This CDR3 has 14 amino acids. The CDR3 sequence is CASSLRQVRETQYF. The CDR3 nucleotides read TGTGCCAGCAGCTTAAGGCAGGTTAGGGAGACCCAGTACTTC.

The chain uses TRBV10-1 and TRBJ1-4; D unclear. Between the trimmed V and J ends, which lost 0 bases and 8 bases, there was a span of 10 bases. There are 14 residues in the CDR3. CDR1 is WNHNN, CDR2 SYGVQD, per germline (reference sequence). The CDR3 region has the DNA TGCGCCAGCAGTGAGTCCCGGGATTTCGAAAAACTGTTTTTT. It codes for CASSESRDFEKLFF.

This chain uses TRBV11-2 with TRBJ2-2; no firm D call. The CDR3 length is 15 residues. Trimming removed 0 bases at V and 6 bases at J, with 11 bases between. CDR1 and CDR2 (germline): SGHAT, FQNNGV. CDR3 sequence: CASSLEPSSAGELFF. CDR3 coding DNA: TGTGCCAGCAGCTTAGAGCCTAGTTCCGCCGGGGAGCTGTTTTTT.

The chain couples TRBV9 to TRBJ2-1; D might be TRBD2 (5 bases). V was shortened by 3 bases and J by 4 bases, with 11 bases between the two germline ends. This CDR3 has 14 amino acids. Looked up from germline, CDR1 is SGDLS and CDR2 is YYNGEE. In DNA form, the CDR3 reads TGTGCCAGCAGCGCTCCGGGGTTTTACAATGAGCAGTTCTTC. It codes for CASSAPGFYNEQFF. Based on the CDR3 plus reference TRBV9 and TRBJ2-1, the full variable domain is DSGVTQTPKHLITATGQRVTLRCSPRSGDLSVYWYQQSLDQGLQFLIQYYNGEERAKGNILERFSAQQFPDLHSELNLSSLELGDSALYFCASSAPGFYNEQFFGPGTRLTVL.

The V gene is TRBV13, the J gene TRBJ2-3; D is perhaps TRBD2 (5 bases). In germline, CDR1 is PRHDT, CDR2 FYEKMQ (reference sequence). V lost 7 bases to trimming and J lost 3 bases, with 14 bases between them. The CDR3 is 14 amino acids. The CDR3, as DNA: TGTGCCAGCAACACTAGAGTTGCTACAGATACGCAGTATTTT. It encodes CASNTRVATDTQYF.

CDR3 amino acids: CASSPQGQGASTEAFF. DNA of the CDR3: TGTGCCAGCTCACCACAAGGACAGGGGGCAAGCACTGAAGCTTTCTTT. The J gene is TRBJ1-1, the V gene TRBV18; 11 nucleotides match TRBD1. J was trimmed by 4 bases and V by 1 base; bases with no gene match: 5. This CDR3 contains 16 residues. Germline V CDR1 and CDR2: KGHSH, LQKENI.

This clone has a single count. The chain carries TRBV7-9 and TRBJ1-5; no firm D call. This CDR3 is built from 13 residues. The germline V gene has CDR1 SEHNR and CDR2 FQNEAQ (reference sequence). With 5 bases removed from V and 5 bases from J, the gap between germline ends came to 10 bases. Here the CDR3 reads CASSPSWDQPQHF. The CDR3 DNA reads as TGTGCCAGCAGCCCTTCGTGGGATCAGCCCCAGCATTTT.

This clone has just a few counts. This chain joins TRBV19 and TRBJ2-1; D gene unclear. There are 14 residues in the CDR3. The germline V and J ends were trimmed by 7 bases and 9 bases, with 19 bases remaining between them. Per germline, CDR1 LNHDA and CDR2 SQIVND (reference sequence). CDR3 in amino acids: CASTGPVANTEQFF. CDR3 sequence (DNA): TGTGCCAGTACCGGACCGGTGGCTAACACTGAGCAGTTCTTC.

This clone was seen a single time. V usage is TRBV6-1 and J usage is TRBJ1-2; tentative D call: TRBD1 (6 bases). The CDR3 is 13 residues long. Trimming left V 8 bases short and J 7 bases short, with 17 bases between. In germline, CDR1 is MNHNS, CDR2 SASEGT. CDR3 bases: TGTGCCAGCGGCGGACAGTTGCCGGCTGGCTACACCTTC. Translated, it gives CASGGQLPAGYTF.

To note about this clone: This may stem from a read error, because a much larger clone lies one nucleotide away. This chain connects TRBV7-9 to TRBJ2-7, with D tentatively TRBD1 or TRBD2 (5 bases each). The CDR3 is 12 amino acids. Trimming left V 5 bases short and J 3 bases short, with 8 bases between. In germline, CDR1 is SEHNR, CDR2 FQNEAQ (reference sequence). The CDR3 region is CASSRDHYEQYF. The CDR3 bases are TGTGCCAGCAGCCGGGACCACTACGAGCAGTACTTC.